The 9 T cell receptor beta chains given below trace back to one sample, sequenced in a study of control samples from healthy donors and cancer patients. Clones were read by immunoSEQ multiplex PCR, and TCRdb kept only the in-frame ones, dropping some. Of 190,000 or so clones in the sample, roughly 93% were seen once. Sequenced input: blood. These receptors came from a man aged 18 to 30 in good health.

The chain employs TRBV28 and TRBJ1-5, with a weak D call TRBD1 (5 bases). Germline-derived CDR1 and CDR2 are MDHEN and SYDVKM. The length of the CDR3 is 14 residues. V was cut by 1 base and J by 4 bases, with 8 bases left in between. The CDR3 bases are TGTGCCAGCAGTTTATACAAGGGGAATCAGCCCCAGCATTTT. Residues: CASSLYKGNQPQHF. Complete variable domain (other parts from reference TRBV28 and TRBJ1-5): DVKVTQSSRYLVKRTGEKVFLECVQDMDHENMFWYRQDPGLGLRLIYFSYDVKMKEKGDIPEGYSVSREKKERFSLILESASTNQTSMYLCASSLYKGNQPQHFGDGTRLSIL.

The chain carries TRBV10-3 and TRBJ2-5; no definite D call. This CDR3 has 13 amino acids. Germline V gives CDR1 ENHRY, CDR2 SYGVKD. Trimming took off 0 bases at V and 7 bases at J, with 9 bases between the two ends. In DNA, the CDR3 is TGTGCCATCAGTGAGTCGAGGAGTGGGACCCAGTACTTC. Translated, it gives CAISESRSGTQYF.

CDR3 protein: CASSLDKNYGYTF. The CDR3 DNA follows: TGCGCCAGCAGCTTGGACAAGAACTATGGCTACACCTTC. V usage is TRBV5-1 and J usage is TRBJ1-2; no clear D. The germline CDR1 and CDR2 sequences are SGHRS and YFSETQ. V dropped 0 bases and J dropped 2 bases, with 5 bases sitting between them. This CDR3 comprises 13 residues.

The rearrangement joins TRBV11-3 to TRBJ2-3; 10 nucleotides line up with TRBD2. The CDR3 has 17 residues. From germline, CDR1 is SGHNT and CDR2 YENEEA. The trim removed 5 bases at V and 3 bases at J, leaving 11 bases unmatched. The CDR3, as DNA: TGTGCCAGCAGCCAGAAGAGGTCTAGCGGGGGAACAGATACGCAGTATTTT. It specifies CASSQKRSSGGTDTQYF.

The chain links TRBV12-5 to TRBJ2-6; D possibly uses TRBD1 or TRBD2 (5 bases each). The CDR3 is 21 amino acids. V dropped 0 bases and J dropped 2 bases, with 23 bases sitting between them. Germline V gives CDR1 LGHNT, CDR2 FRNRAP. CDR3 residues: CASGLVRGGDQNRAGANVLTF. In DNA, the CDR3 is TGTGCTAGTGGTTTGGTACGGGGTGGGGACCAAAATAGAGCTGGGGCCAACGTCCTGACTTTC. The variable domain in full, completed from reference TRBV12-5 and TRBJ2-6, reads DARVTQTPRHKVTEMGQEVTMRCQPILGHNTVFWYRQTMMQGLELLAYFRNRAPLDDSGMPKDRFSAEMPDATLATLKIQPSEPRDSAVYFCASGLVRGGDQNRAGANVLTFGAGSRLTVL.

The rearrangement uses TRBV3-1 (or the pseudogene TRBV3-2) and TRBJ2-6; D is possibly TRBD1 or TRBD2 (5 bases each). The germline CDR1 and CDR2 sequences are LGHDT and YNNKEL (reference sequence). V lost 6 bases to trimming and J lost 0 bases, with 9 bases between them. This CDR3 is 15 amino acids long. The CDR3 loop is CASRGRLSGANVLTF. The CDR3 coding sequence is TGTGCCAGCAGGGGACGGCTCTCTGGGGCCAACGTCCTGACTTTC.

The rearrangement links TRBV28 to TRBJ1-6; 8 bases line up with TRBD1. This CDR3 spans 14 amino acids. With V trimmed by 5 bases and J by 7 bases, 4 bases remained unmatched. Germline-derived CDR1 and CDR2 are MDHEN and SYDVKM. As DNA, the CDR3 is TGTGCCAGCAGTCCAGGGGGCGCGAATTCACCCCTCCACTTT. This encodes CASSPGGANSPLHF.

The chain employs TRBV5-1 and TRBJ1-6; 8 bases align to TRBD1. Trimming at V came to 10 bases and at J to 7 bases, leaving 7 bases not matched to a gene. The CDR3 runs 13 residues. Germline V lookup: CDR1 SGHRS, CDR2 YFSETQ. The CDR3, as DNA: TGCGCCGGCCGGACAGGGAGAAATTCACCCCTCCACTTT. Translated: CAGRTGRNSPLHF. Based on the CDR3 plus reference TRBV5-1 and TRBJ1-6, the full variable domain is KAGVTQTPRYLIKTRGQQVTLSCSPISGHRSVSWYQQTPGQGLQFLFEYFSETQRNKGNFPGRFSGRQFSNSRSEMNVSTLELGDSALYLCAGRTGRNSPLHFGNGTRLTVT.

This chain joins TRBV10-3 and TRBJ2-5; D ambiguous. CDR3 length: 12 amino acids. The V gene lost 0 bases and the J gene lost 5 bases, with 4 bases spanning the gap. CDR1 is ENHRY, CDR2 SYGVKD, per germline. CDR3 region: CAISESVETQYF. The CDR3 DNA follows: TGTGCCATCAGTGAGTCTGTGGAGACCCAGTACTTC.